The rows below give T cell receptor beta chains drawn from one sample of a study of response to subunit inactivated influenza vaccine. TCRdb independently ran MiXCR on the RT-PCR reads; one entry per CDR3 protein. This sample has 500,000 to 600,000 distinct CDR3 sequences, with about 11% found just once. This specimen consisted of PBMCs from blood, obtained on the day of vaccination. These receptors all stem from a man in his fifties or sixties who received an inactivated influenza vaccine. The CDR3 runs from the conserved cysteine through the conserved F or W. A D gene is named only where the DNA matches it firmly. Rows give clone size only sometimes, using once, few, many, or a class for an expanded clone.

cdr3_length clone_size j_call v_call d_call cdr3_nt cdr3_aa
14 few TRBJ1-6 TRBV7-2 NA TGTGCCAGCAGCTTAACAGCCATCGAATCACCCCTCCACTTT CASSLTAIESPLHF
13 NA TRBJ2-5 TRBV27 NA TGTGCCAGCAAAGGCAGGGGTACGGAGACCCAGTACTTC CASKGRGTETQYF
11 once TRBJ2-7 TRBV6-2/TRBV6-3 NA TGTGCCAGCGCCGGTTCCTACGAGCAGTACTTC CASAGSYEQYF
14 few TRBJ2-7 TRBV28 NA TGTGCCAGCACCCTTCAAATGACAGCCTACGAGCAGTACTTC CASTLQMTAYEQYF
12 NA TRBJ2-1 TRBV18 NA TGTGCCAGCTCGCTAGAGGGGGATGAGCAGTTCTTC CASSLEGDEQFF
16 once TRBJ2-7 TRBV4-2 TRBD2 TGTGCCAGCAGCCAAGAGTTAGCGGGGGGCTCCTACGAGCAGTACTTC CASSQELAGGSYEQYF
19 NA TRBJ2-2 TRBV4-2 NA TGTGCCAGCAGCCCTTCCGCCCCCCTTTCGACAGGCTCGGTCGGGGAGCTGTTTTTT CASSPSAPLSTGSVGELFF
13 NA TRBJ2-3 TRBV2 NA TGTGCCAGCGGCGGAGAAAGCACAGATACGCAGTATTTT CASGGESTDTQYF
15 few TRBJ2-3 TRBV6-1 TRBD2 TGTGCCAGCAGTCCTAGCGGGAGGGCCCCCGATACGCAGTATTTT CASSPSGRAPDTQYF
15 few TRBJ2-1 TRBV6-5 NA TGTGCCAGCAGTTACACGGGGGAGCCCTACAATGAGCAGTTCTTC CASSYTGEPYNEQFF
18 few TRBJ2-7 TRBV6-5 TRBD1 TGTGCCAGCAGTTACCCCAAGTCGTACGGGACAGGGGACCACGAGCAGTACTTC CASSYPKSYGTGDHEQYF
15 many TRBJ1-4 TRBV7-9 NA TGTGCCAGCAGTCCACGAATTGCAACTAATGAAAAACTGTTTTTT CASSPRIATNEKLFF
13 NA TRBJ2-7 TRBV6-1 TRBD1 TGTGCCAGCCCCGGACAGGGAGCCTACGAGCAGTACTTC CASPGQGAYEQYF
13 NA TRBJ2-1 TRBV28 NA TGTGCCAGTCAACTAGGGAGTCACAATGAGCAGTTCTTC CASQLGSHNEQFF
16 NA TRBJ2-2 TRBV18 NA TGTGCCAGCTCCCAGTCGGGGGTCCAGAACACCGGGGAGCTGTTTTTT CASSQSGVQNTGELFF
12 NA TRBJ2-7 TRBV2 TRBD2 TGTGCCAGCGGGACTATCGTAAACGAGCAGTACTTC CASGTIVNEQYF
16 NA TRBJ2-1 TRBV15 NA TGTGCCACCAGCGGGGTATGGGGGAGGACGTACAATGAGCAGTTCTTC CATSGVWGRTYNEQFF
15 few TRBJ2-7 TRBV20-1 NA TGCAGTGCCTGTGGGACGGAAGGGATCAACTACGAGCAGTACTTC CSACGTEGINYEQYF
17 NA TRBJ2-6 TRBV2 NA TGTGCCAGCAGTCCCGGGACATTGGCTTCTGGGGCCAACGTCCTGACTTTC CASSPGTLASGANVLTF
14 few TRBJ2-1 TRBV12-3/TRBV12-4 TRBD1 TGTGCCAGTGTGTCAGGGGGCTCCTACAATGAGCAGTTCTTC CASVSGGSYNEQFF
15 NA TRBJ1-5 TRBV19 TRBD1 TGTGCCAGTAGTATAACAGACAGGGGTGGGCAGCCCCAGCATTTT CASSITDRGGQPQHF
16 NA TRBJ2-5 TRBV20-1 TRBD2 TGCAGTGCTAGAGATGTCGGCGGGAGGACGGGTGAGACCCAGTACTTC CSARDVGGRTGETQYF
16 NA TRBJ1-2 TRBV28 TRBD1 TGTGCCAGCGCGGGTACCGGGACAGGGGGGAGTTATGGCTACACCTTC CASAGTGTGGSYGYTF
15 many TRBJ1-2 TRBV4-3 TRBD1 TGCGCCAGCAGCCAGCTCACAGGGGACAGCTATGGCTACACCTTC CASSQLTGDSYGYTF
15 NA TRBJ2-1 TRBV24-1 NA TGTGCCACCAGTGATTATGGGGGCGCGGGGAATGAGCAGTTCTTC CATSDYGGAGNEQFF
15 few TRBJ2-1 TRBV6-2/TRBV6-3 TRBD2 TGTGCCAGCAGGTTAGCGGGGCAAACCTACAATGAGCAGTTCTTC CASRLAGQTYNEQFF
13 many TRBJ2-7 TRBV14 NA TGTGCCAGCAGCTGGACAGAAAGGGCCGAGCAGTACTTC CASSWTERAEQYF
13 NA TRBJ2-2 TRBV4-2 NA TGTGCCAGCAGCCAAGAAGCCACCGGGGAGCTGTTTTTT CASSQEATGELFF
14 NA TRBJ2-1 TRBV5-1 TRBD1 TGCGCCAGCAGCACTAGACAGGGCAACAATGAGCAGTTCTTC CASSTRQGNNEQFF
16 NA TRBJ2-1 TRBV9 TRBD2 TGTGCCAGCAGTAGGGGGGATTGGACTAGCAGCAATGAGCAGTTCTTC CASSRGDWTSSNEQFF
15 NA TRBJ2-3 TRBV6-5 NA TGTGCCAGCAGTTACGGGACGGAATACACAGATACGCAGTATTTT CASSYGTEYTDTQYF
14 NA TRBJ1-5 TRBV28 NA TGTGCCAGCAGCCTAAGTAGATGGGATCAGCCCCAGCATTTT CASSLSRWDQPQHF
17 NA TRBJ1-1 TRBV18 NA TGTGCCAGCTCACAAACCGGGGGGTTCGGGATGAACACTGAAGCTTTCTTT CASSQTGGFGMNTEAFF
12 many TRBJ2-1 TRBV6-2/TRBV6-3 NA TGTGCCAGCAGTTTGAACAGAGATGAGCAGTTCTTC CASSLNRDEQFF
15 NA TRBJ2-1 TRBV29-1 TRBD1 TGCAGCGTCGGAGGACAGGGGGCGCGGTCCTATGAGCAGTTCTTC CSVGGQGARSYEQFF
16 NA TRBJ2-5 TRBV4-3 TRBD2 TGCGCCAGCAGCCAAGGGTATAGCGGGAGAGGAGAGACCCAGTACTTC CASSQGYSGRGETQYF
13 many TRBJ2-1 TRBV29-1 NA TGCAGCGTTGAAAAGTTAGCCTATAATGAGCAGTTCTTC CSVEKLAYNEQFF
15 NA TRBJ1-1 TRBV18 TRBD1 TGTGCCAGCTCACTCGGACAGGTGCAAAACACTGAAGCTTTCTTT CASSLGQVQNTEAFF
14 NA TRBJ1-2 TRBV5-6 TRBD1 TGTGCCAGCAGGGGACAGGTCGCTAACTATGGCTACACCTTC CASRGQVANYGYTF
13 few TRBJ2-4 TRBV11-1 NA TGTGCCAGCAGCTTATATGGGGCGAACATTCAGTACTTC CASSLYGANIQYF
14 NA TRBJ2-5 TRBV5-1 NA TGCGCCAGCAGCGCATGGGGCGACCAAGAGACCCAGTACTTC CASSAWGDQETQYF
13 few TRBJ1-2 TRBV7-9 NA TGTGCCAGCAGCGGGACGGGTGACTATGGCTACACCTTC CASSGTGDYGYTF